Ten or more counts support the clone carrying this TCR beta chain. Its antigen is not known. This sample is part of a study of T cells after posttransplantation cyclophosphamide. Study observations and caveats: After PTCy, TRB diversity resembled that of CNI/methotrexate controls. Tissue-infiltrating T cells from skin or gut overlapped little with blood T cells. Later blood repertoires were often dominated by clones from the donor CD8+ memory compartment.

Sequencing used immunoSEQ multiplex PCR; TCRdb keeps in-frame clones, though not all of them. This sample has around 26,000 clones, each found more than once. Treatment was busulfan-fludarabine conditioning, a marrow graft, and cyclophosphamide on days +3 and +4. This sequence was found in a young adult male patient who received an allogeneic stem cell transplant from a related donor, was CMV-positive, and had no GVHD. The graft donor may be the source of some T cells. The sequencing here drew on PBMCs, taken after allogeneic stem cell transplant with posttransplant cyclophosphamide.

CDR3 loop: CASSALQGSGEKLFF. In DNA form, the CDR3 reads TGTGCCAGTAGTGCCCTCCAGGGTTCGGGTGAAAAACTGTTTTTT. The chain combines TRBV19 with TRBJ1-4; perhaps TRBD1 as D (5 bases). Germline V CDR1 and CDR2: LNHDA, SQIVND (reference sequence). The V gene lost 5 bases and the J gene lost 7 bases, with 17 bases spanning the gap. The CDR3 spans 15 residues. Using reference TRBV19 and TRBJ1-4 for the parts outside the CDR3, the full variable domain is DGGITQSPKYLFRKEGQNVTLSCEQNLNHDAMYWYRQDPGQGLRLIYYSQIVNDFQKGDIAEGYSVSREKKESFPLTVTSAQKNPTAFYLCASSALQGSGEKLFFGSGTQLSVL.